This TCR beta chain was documented in a study of cytomegalovirus exposure and HLA in healthy donors. The CDR3 is made up of 17 amino acids. V shed 1 base and J 7 bases; nucleotides not matched to a gene: 12. CDR1 is LGHNA and CDR2 is YSLEER in the germline V gene. Assay: immunoSEQ multiplex PCR; the TCRdb copy retains only in-frame clones and omits some. The sample contains 150,000 to 200,000 clones, over 80% of which appear only once. This chain links TRBV4-3 with TRBJ1-4; TRBD1 matches at 7 bases. The sequenced sample consisted of PBMCs. This clonotype originated in a man younger than 40 in good health and CMV-seropositive. CDR3 DNA sequence: TGCGCCAGCAGCCAAGTAGTTTTCACAGGGGCGACTGAAAAACTGTTTTTT. Its translation is CASSQVVFTGATEKLFF.